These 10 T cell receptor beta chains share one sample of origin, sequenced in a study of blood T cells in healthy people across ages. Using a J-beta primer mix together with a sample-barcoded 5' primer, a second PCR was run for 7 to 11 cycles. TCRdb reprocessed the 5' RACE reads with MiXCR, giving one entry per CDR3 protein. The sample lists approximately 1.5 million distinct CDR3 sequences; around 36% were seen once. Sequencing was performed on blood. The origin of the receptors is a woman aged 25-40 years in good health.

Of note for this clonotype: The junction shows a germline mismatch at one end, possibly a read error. The CDR3 region is CTSSSDRRIEQFF. The CDR3 DNA reads TGTACCAGCAGTTCCGACCGGAGGATTGAGCAGTTCTTC. The rearrangement uses TRBV28 and TRBJ2-1, with D possibly matching TRBD2 (5 bases). The CDR3 is 13 amino acids. CDR1 MDHEN and CDR2 SYDVKM come from the germline V gene. The full variable domain, rest sourced from reference TRBV28 and TRBJ2-1, is DVKVTQSSRYLVKRTGEKVFLECVQDMDHENMFWYRQDPGLGLRLIYFSYDVKMKEKGDIPEGYSVSREKKERFSLILESASTNQTSMYLCTSSSDRRIEQFFGPGTRLTVL.

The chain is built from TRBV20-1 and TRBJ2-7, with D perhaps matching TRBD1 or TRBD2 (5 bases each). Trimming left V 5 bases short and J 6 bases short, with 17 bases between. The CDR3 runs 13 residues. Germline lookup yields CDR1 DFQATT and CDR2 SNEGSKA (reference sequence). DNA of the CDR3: TGCAGTGCTCCCTTTGAGGGGTTGCCCGAGCAGTACTTC. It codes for CSAPFEGLPEQYF.

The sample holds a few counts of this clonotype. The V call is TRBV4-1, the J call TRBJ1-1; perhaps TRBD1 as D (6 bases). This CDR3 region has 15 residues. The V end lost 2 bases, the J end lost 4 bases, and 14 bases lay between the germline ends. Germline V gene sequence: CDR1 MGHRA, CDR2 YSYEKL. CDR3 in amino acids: CASSQSGQSSTEAFF. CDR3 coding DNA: TGCGCCAGCAGCCAATCCGGACAGAGCAGCACTGAAGCTTTCTTT.

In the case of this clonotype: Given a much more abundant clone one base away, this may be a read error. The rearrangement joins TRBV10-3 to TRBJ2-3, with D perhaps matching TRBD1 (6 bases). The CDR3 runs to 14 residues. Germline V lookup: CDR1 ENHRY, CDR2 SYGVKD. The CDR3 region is CATSEDRSTDTQYF. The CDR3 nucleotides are TGTGCCACCAGTGAGGACAGAAGCACAGATACGCAGTATTTT.

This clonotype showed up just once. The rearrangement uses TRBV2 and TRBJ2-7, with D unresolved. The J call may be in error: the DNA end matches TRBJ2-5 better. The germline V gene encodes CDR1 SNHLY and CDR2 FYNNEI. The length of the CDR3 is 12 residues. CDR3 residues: CASRDLGETQYF. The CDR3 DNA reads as TGTGCCAGCAGGGACCTCGGGGAGACCCAGTACTTC.

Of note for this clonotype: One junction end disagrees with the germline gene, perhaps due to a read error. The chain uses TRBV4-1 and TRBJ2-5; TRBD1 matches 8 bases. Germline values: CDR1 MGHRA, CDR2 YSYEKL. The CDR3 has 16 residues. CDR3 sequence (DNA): TGCGCCAGCAGCCTCAGACCGGGACAGGCTCGCGAGACCCGGTACTTC. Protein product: CASSLRPGQARETRYF.

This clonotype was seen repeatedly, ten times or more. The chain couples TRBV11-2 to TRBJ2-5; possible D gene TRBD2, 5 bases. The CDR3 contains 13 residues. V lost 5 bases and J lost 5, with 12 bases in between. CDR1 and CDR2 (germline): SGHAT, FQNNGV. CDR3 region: CASSQRREETQYF. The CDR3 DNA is TGTGCCAGCAGCCAGCGAAGGGAGGAGACCCAGTACTTC.

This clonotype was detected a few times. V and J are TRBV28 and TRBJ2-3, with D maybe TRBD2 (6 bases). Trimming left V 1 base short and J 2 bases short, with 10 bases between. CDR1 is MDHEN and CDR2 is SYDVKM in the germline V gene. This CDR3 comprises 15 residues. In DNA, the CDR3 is TGTGCCAGCAGTTTATCCGCGGGGTTCACAGATACGCAGTATTTT. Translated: CASSLSAGFTDTQYF.

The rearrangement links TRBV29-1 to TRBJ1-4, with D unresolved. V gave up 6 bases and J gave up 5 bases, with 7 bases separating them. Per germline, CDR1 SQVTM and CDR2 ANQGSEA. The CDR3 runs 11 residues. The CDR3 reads CSVKRNEKLFF. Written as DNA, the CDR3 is TGCAGCGTGAAAAGGAATGAAAAACTGTTTTTT. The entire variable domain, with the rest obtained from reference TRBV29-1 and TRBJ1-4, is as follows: SAVISQKPSRDICQRGTSLTIQCQVDSQVTMMFWYRQQPGQSLTLIATANQGSEATYESGFVIDKFPISRPNLTFSTLTVSNMSPEDSSIYLCSVKRNEKLFFGSGTQLSVL.

This CDR3 reads CSVESGASTDTQYF. The CDR3 nucleotides read TGCAGCGTTGAAAGCGGGGCGAGCACAGATACGCAGTATTTT. V and J are TRBV29-1 and TRBJ2-3; 7 nucleotides align to TRBD2. From germline, CDR1 is SQVTM and CDR2 ANQGSEA. The CDR3 runs to 14 residues. With V trimmed by 2 bases and J by 0 bases, 2 bases remained unmatched.